A selection of T cell receptor beta chains follows, all from one sample in a study of breast tumors, draining lymph nodes, adjacent tissues. TCRdb itself ran the multiplex PCR reads through MiXCR, one entry per CDR3 protein. The sample has around 140,000 distinct CDR3 sequences, about 20% seen once; the top ten hold 2.5% to 3%. Sequences were obtained from axillary lymph node tissue. Receptors originate from a female donor with breast cancer. Some clones in this sample may be carry-over from other donors' samples. Each CDR3 is given with its conserved first and last residue. D genes are given only for firm matches. The listing skips clone size in some rows; elsewhere it reads once, few, many or a size class.

>TRBV7-2|NA|many|TRBJ2-2
CASSLGRAGELFF
TGTGCCAGCAGCTTAGGCAGGGCCGGGGAGCTGTTTTTT
>TRBV15|NA|many|TRBJ2-3
CATSRRTDTQYF
TGTGCCACCAGCAGACGCACAGATACGCAGTATTTT
>TRBV9|NA|many|TRBJ2-1
CASSVEAGEQFF
TGTGCCAGCAGCGTCGAGGCGGGTGAGCAGTTCTTC
>TRBV19|NA|many|TRBJ2-3
CASSIQGRITDTQYF
TGTGCCAGTAGTATACAGGGGCGAATCACAGATACGCAGTATTTT
>TRBV3-1|NA|few|TRBJ1-2
CASSQDQGNDGYTF
TGTGCCAGCAGCCAAGATCAGGGGAATGATGGCTACACCTTC
>TRBV19|NA|NA|TRBJ2-1
CASRTLNGAYNEQFF
TGTGCCAGTAGGACACTCAACGGGGCCTACAATGAGCAGTTCTTC
>TRBV5-4|NA|many|TRBJ2-5
CASSLEGVETQYF
TGTGCCAGCAGCTTGGAGGGTGTGGAGACCCAGTACTTC
>TRBV15|NA|many|TRBJ2-3
CATSRVTDTQYF
TGTGCCACCAGCAGAGTTACAGATACGCAGTATTTT
>TRBV12-3/TRBV12-4|NA|many|TRBJ1-2
CASSYAGANYGYTF
TGTGCCAGCAGTTACGCGGGAGCTAACTATGGCTACACCTTC
>TRBV2|TRBD1|many|TRBJ2-2
CARGGPTNTGELFF
TGTGCCAGAGGGGGCCCAACGAACACCGGGGAGCTGTTTTTT
>TRBV5-1|NA|many|TRBJ2-7
CASSLAPGLGTYEQYF
TGCGCCAGCAGCTTGGCGCCCGGACTGGGTACCTACGAGCAGTACTTC
>TRBV20-1|NA|many|TRBJ2-7
CSAPPTSSYEQYF
TGCAGTGCTCCCCCCACGAGCTCCTACGAGCAGTACTTC
>TRBV24-1|TRBD2|many|TRBJ2-1
CATSEPGTSGRWAYNEQFF
TGTGCCACCAGTGAACCCGGGACTAGCGGGAGATGGGCCTACAATGAGCAGTTCTTC
>TRBV20-1|NA|many|TRBJ1-2
CSARDLGSGYTF
TGCAGTGCTAGAGATCTCGGTAGTGGCTACACCTTC
>TRBV2|TRBD1|few|TRBJ2-1
CASSRQGIMDEQFF
TGTGCCAGCAGTCGACAGGGCATAATGGATGAGCAGTTCTTC
>TRBV20-1|NA|many|TRBJ2-3
CSAQTTDGFTDTQYF
TGCAGTGCTCAAACTACCGACGGATTCACAGATACGCAGTATTTT
>TRBV2|TRBD2|many|TRBJ2-2
CASNVRLAAGELFF
TGTGCCAGCAACGTGCGACTAGCGGCTGGGGAGCTGTTTTTT
>TRBV5-1|TRBD2|many|TRBJ2-3
CASSLGLAGVVDTQYF
TGCGCCAGCAGCTTGGGACTAGCGGGAGTCGTCGATACGCAGTATTTT
>TRBV20-1|TRBD2|many|TRBJ2-2
CSARAGGPGTGELFF
TGCAGTGCTAGAGCGGGAGGGCCGGGCACCGGGGAGCTGTTTTTT
>TRBV11-2|NA|many|TRBJ1-2
CASSLDLIEQSHGYTF
TGTGCCAGCAGCTTAGATCTAATTGAACAGTCCCATGGCTACACCTTC
>TRBV18|NA|many|TRBJ2-5
CASSLDLQETQYF
TGTGCCAGCTCACTAGACTTACAGGAGACCCAGTACTTC
>TRBV19|TRBD2|many|TRBJ2-1
CASSITGLASYNEQFF
TGTGCCAGTAGTATAACGGGACTAGCTTCCTACAATGAGCAGTTCTTC
>TRBV12-3/TRBV12-4|TRBD1|many|TRBJ2-7
CASSHLPRDRGYEQYF
TGTGCCAGCAGCCATTTGCCCCGGGACAGGGGGTACGAGCAGTACTTC
>TRBV5-4|NA|many|TRBJ2-3
CASSPDSLRTDTQYF
TGTGCCAGCAGCCCGGACTCCCTTCGCACAGATACGCAGTATTTT
>TRBV7-8|TRBD1|many|TRBJ1-6
CASSSPQGPNSPLHF
TGTGCCAGCAGCTCTCCACAGGGGCCAAATTCACCCCTCCACTTT
>TRBV18|NA|NA|TRBJ2-2
CASSLDSLSTGELFF
TGTGCCAGCTCACTGGACAGTTTAAGCACCGGGGAGCTGTTTTTT
>TRBV29-1|TRBD2|many|TRBJ2-7
CSVTSGVRNEQYF
TGCAGCGTTACTAGCGGTGTGAGGAACGAGCAGTACTTC
>TRBV28|TRBD2|NA|TRBJ2-1
CAIGGGLSSYNEQFF
TGTGCCATCGGGGGGGGCCTGAGCTCCTACAATGAGCAGTTCTTC